Each of the 27 T cell receptor beta chains below was sequenced from the same sample in a study of low-dose radiotherapy and immunotherapy resistance in tumors. First-strand cDNA used TRAV- and TRBV-specific primers, covering alpha and beta chains. Amplification of TCRs used a constant-region primer and V-primer adapter for roughly 20 PCR cycles. TCRdb re-called the reads through MiXCR, storing one row per CDR3 protein. The table has roughly 15,000 distinct CDR3 sequences, around 75% seen once. Source of these receptors: a human donor with advanced metastatic prostate, ovarian, gallbladder or colorectal cancer (not recorded which). This table probably holds off-target reads from a library built for another chain.

The chain employs TRBV2 and TRBJ1-5; D not certain. V was clipped by 6 bases and J by 7 bases, with 10 bases between them. From germline, CDR1 is SNHLY and CDR2 FYNNEI. This CDR3 contains 12 residues. Here the CDR3 reads CASRDQNQPQHF. The CDR3 DNA is TGTGCCAGCAGGGACCAGAACCAGCCCCAGCATTTT. The full variable domain, completed using reference TRBV2 and TRBJ1-5, is EPEVTQTPSHQVTQMGQEVILRCVPISNHLYFYWYRQILGQKVEFLVSFYNNEISEKSEIFDDQFSVERPDGSNFTLKIRSTKLEDSAMYFCASRDQNQPQHFGDGTRLSIL.

The gene calls are TRBV5-4 and TRBJ2-5; no firm D call. The CDR3 is made up of 13 amino acids. Germline CDR1 is SGHNT and CDR2 is YYREEE (reference sequence). V dropped 0 bases and J dropped 2 bases, with 5 bases sitting between them. CDR3 amino acids: CASSLVGQETQYF. CDR3 nucleotide sequence: TGTGCCAGCAGCTTGGTCGGACAAGAGACCCAGTACTTC.

Here the CDR3 reads CASSSNDLSYNEQFF. CDR3 bases: TGTGCCAGCAGTTCGAACGACCTCTCCTACAATGAGCAGTTCTTC. The rearrangement uses TRBV12-3 or TRBV12-4 and TRBJ2-1; D uncertain. V was shortened by 4 bases and J by 0 bases, with 10 bases between the two germline ends. The CDR3 runs 15 residues.

The chain has TRBV3-1 and TRBJ2-7; 11 bases map to TRBD1. CDR3 length: 15 amino acids. V lost 1 base to trimming and J lost 6 bases; unmatched junction nucleotides: 5. Germline assignment: CDR1 LGHDT and CDR2 YNNKEL (reference sequence). This CDR3 is CASSQVGQGAGEQYF. The CDR3 nucleotides are TGTGCCAGCAGCCAAGTCGGACAGGGGGCTGGCGAGCAGTACTTC.

The chain recombines TRBV7-2 with TRBJ1-4; the D is unclear. The ends were cut back, 3 bases at V and 0 bases at J, with 2 bases in the middle. From germline, CDR1 is SGHTA and CDR2 FQGNSA. This CDR3 has 13 residues. The CDR3 sequence is CASSLSTNEKLFF. As DNA, the CDR3 is TGTGCCAGCAGCTTGTCAACTAATGAAAAACTGTTTTTT.

A word on this clonotype: The junction departs from the called germline gene at one end, perhaps through a read error. This sequence joins TRBV6-1 and TRBJ1-2; the D gene is possibly TRBD1 (5 bases). Looked up from germline, CDR1 is MNHNS and CDR2 is SASEGT. This CDR3 contains 10 residues. In DNA, the CDR3 is TGTGCCAGCAGTGAAGAACAGGCGCCTTTC. This sequence encodes CASSEEQAPF.

The chain couples TRBV9 to TRBJ2-1, with a possible D match to TRBD2 (6 bases). Deletions cut 3 bases from V and 4 bases from J, with 11 bases between. The CDR3 sequence is 14 residues long. CDR1 and CDR2 (germline): SGDLS, YYNGEE. CDR3 amino acids: CASSALAGYNEQFF. DNA for the CDR3: TGTGCCAGCAGCGCGCTCGCGGGGTACAATGAGCAGTTCTTC.

In its sample, this clonotype was seen a few times. The V call is TRBV3-1, the J call TRBJ1-5; D may be TRBD1 (5 bases). Germline V gene sequence: CDR1 LGHDT, CDR2 YNNKEL (reference sequence). V shed 5 bases and J shed 7 bases, with 9 bases lying between them. CDR3 length: 12 amino acids. This CDR3 reads CASSSGDQPQHF. The CDR3 DNA follows: TGTGCCAGCAGCTCGGGGGACCAGCCCCAGCATTTT.

The rearrangement uses TRBV5-1 and TRBJ2-1; 12 bases align to TRBD2. Germline-derived CDR1 and CDR2 are SGHRS and YFSETQ. This CDR3 is 16 amino acids long. The V segment lost 5 bases and the J segment 8 bases; nucleotides outside the gene matches: 11. Written as DNA, the CDR3 is TGCGCCAGCAGTCTTGAGGCTAGCGGGGGGGCCGATGAGCAGTTCTTC. Its translation is CASSLEASGGADEQFF.

This chain joins TRBV18 and TRBJ2-5; the match to TRBD2 covers 9 bases. V lost 3 bases and J lost 0; bases outside the gene matches: 8. CDR3 length: 17 amino acids. CDR1 KGHSH and CDR2 LQKENI come from the germline V gene. CDR3 region: CASSPSGGQSYQETQYF. The CDR3 nucleotides are TGTGCCAGCTCACCTAGCGGGGGCCAATCGTACCAAGAGACCCAGTACTTC.

This sequence joins TRBV20-1 and TRBJ1-1, with TRBD1 matching 7 bases. V dropped 0 bases and J dropped 7; count of bases not matched to a gene: 8. The CDR3 has 14 residues. The V gene's germline CDR1 is DFQATT and CDR2 SNEGSKA (reference sequence). The CDR3 loop is CSARDRRQGDEAFF. In DNA form, the CDR3 reads TGCAGTGCTAGAGATAGGAGACAGGGAGATGAAGCTTTCTTT.

The chain carries TRBV6-1 and TRBJ2-5; 10 bases align to TRBD2. The germline CDR1 and CDR2 sequences are MNHNS and SASEGT. The CDR3 is made up of 14 amino acids. Trimming removed 7 bases from V and 3 bases from J; junction bases left unmatched: 5. The CDR3 sequence is CASTGLAGEETQYF. CDR3 DNA: TGTGCCAGCACAGGGCTAGCGGGGGAAGAGACCCAGTACTTC.

This clonotype was counted between two and nine times. The V call is TRBV20-1, the J call TRBJ2-1; the match to TRBD1 covers 11 bases. CDR1 is DFQATT and CDR2 is SNEGSKA in the germline V gene (reference sequence). The CDR3 has 13 residues. V trimming: 4 bases; J trimming: 6 bases; junction bases outside the gene matches: 2. The CDR3 DNA reads TGCAGTGCTACTGGGACAGGGGGCAATGAGCAGTTCTTC. Protein product: CSATGTGGNEQFF.

This clonotype was seen more than once but under ten times. The rearrangement links TRBV21-1 to TRBJ1-5; TRBD1, the table's D call, lacks a check against the DNA. TRBV21-1 is a recognized pseudogene. This CDR3 spans 15 amino acids. The CDR3 nucleotides read TGTGCCAGCAGCAAAAAGGGACAGGGCAATCAGCCCCAGCATTTT. It specifies CASSKKGQGNQPQHF.

The rearrangement uses TRBV13 and TRBJ2-7; 10 nucleotides agree with TRBD1. The CDR3 is made up of 14 amino acids. Germline V lookup: CDR1 PRHDT, CDR2 FYEKMQ (reference sequence). V trimming: 7 bases; J trimming: 1 base; junction bases outside the gene matches: 4. Here the CDR3 DNA reads TGTGCCAGCACAGGGACAGGGGTTTCCTACGAGCAGTACTTC. It encodes CASTGTGVSYEQYF.

The V and J genes are TRBV6-5 and TRBJ2-1, with D unclear. The germline V gene has CDR1 MNHEY and CDR2 SVGAGI. Trimming removed 2 bases at V and 4 bases at J, with 6 bases between. CDR3 length equals 13 residues. The CDR3: CASSYATYNEQFF. The CDR3 DNA sequence: TGTGCCAGCAGTTACGCCACTTACAATGAGCAGTTCTTC.

Concerning this clonotype itself: One end of the junction varies from germline; a read error may be responsible. The rearrangement uses TRBV5-3 and TRBJ2-7, with D tentatively TRBD2 (5 bases). TRBV5-3 is an ORF; its function is uncertain. The CDR3 runs 15 residues. CDR3 residues: CASSLGSGSDYEQYF. CDR3 sequence (DNA): TGTGCCAGCAGCTTGGGTTCGGGGTCCGACTACGAGCAGTACTTC.

This clonotype has more than one count but fewer than ten. The chain couples TRBV2 to TRBJ1-6, with 7 positions matching TRBD1. Germline V CDR1 and CDR2: SNHLY, FYNNEI. Unmatched junction bases numbered 7, after V lost 8 bases and J lost 6 bases. The CDR3 runs to 14 residues. The CDR3 coding sequence is TGTGCCAGCGAGCGGGACAGAGCTAATTCACCCCTCCACTTT. Amino acid sequence: CASERDRANSPLHF.

In its sample, this clonotype was seen once. The V gene is TRBV6-5, the J gene TRBJ2-7, with D possibly TRBD2 on 6 matching bases. This CDR3 is 15 amino acids long. Trimming pared 11 bases from V and 3 bases from J, leaving 23 bases between. Germline-derived CDR1 and CDR2 are MNHEY and SVGAGI. The CDR3 loop is CAYPGPGQDYYEQYF. The CDR3 nucleotides read TGTGCCTACCCCGGCCCCGGGCAGGACTACTACGAGCAGTACTTC.

This clonotype was counted only a few times. The rearrangement uses TRBV6-1 and TRBJ2-7; D remains ambiguous. V was clipped by 1 base and J by 5 bases, with 3 bases between them. This CDR3 is built from 11 residues. Germline lookup yields CDR1 MNHNS and CDR2 SASEGT. The DNA of the CDR3 is TGTGCCAGCAGTGAAGTGAACGAGCAGTACTTC. This encodes CASSEVNEQYF.

The chain uses TRBV20-1 and TRBJ2-1; D uncertain. In germline, CDR1 is DFQATT, CDR2 SNEGSKA (reference sequence). The CDR3 covers 16 residues. Trimming removed 6 bases from V and 5 bases from J, with 23 bases in between. This CDR3 is CSATIPRVQAHNEQFF. As DNA, the CDR3 is TGCAGTGCAACGATCCCCCGGGTCCAAGCACACAATGAGCAGTTCTTC.

This clonotype was detected only a few times. The chain couples TRBV12-3 or TRBV12-4 to TRBJ2-1, with D perhaps given as TRBD1 or TRBD2 (5 bases each). There are 14 residues in the CDR3. The ends were cut back, 4 bases at V and 8 bases at J, with 15 bases in the middle. This chain's CDR3 is CASSSESGRYEQFF. As DNA, the CDR3 is TGTGCCAGCAGTTCAGAATCGGGACGGTATGAGCAGTTCTTC.

The chain has TRBV3-1 and TRBJ2-3; 8 bases match TRBD2. The CDR3 sequence is 16 residues long. The germline gives CDR1 LGHDT, CDR2 YNNKEL (reference sequence). The ends lost 1 base at V and 2 bases at J; junction bases unmatched: 5. CDR3 nucleotides: TGTGCCAGCAGCCAAGGACCAGCGGGGGTCACAGATACGCAGTATTTT. This encodes CASSQGPAGVTDTQYF.

The chain carries TRBV9 and TRBJ2-7; D may be TRBD1 or TRBD2 (6 bases each). This CDR3 is 14 amino acids long. The germline V gene has CDR1 SGDLS and CDR2 YYNGEE. Trimming shortened V by 0 bases and J by 7 bases, and 14 bases separated the two germline ends. The CDR3 reads CASSVGPGAREQYF. Written as DNA, the CDR3 is TGTGCCAGCAGCGTAGGCCCGGGGGCGCGGGAGCAGTACTTC.

This chain links TRBV18 with TRBJ1-2, with TRBD1 identical over 9 bases. The CDR3 is 14 amino acids. Trimming cost V 6 bases and J 2 bases; bases outside gene matches: 4. Germline assignment: CDR1 KGHSH and CDR2 LQKENI. Here the CDR3 reads CASSRDRENYGYTF. The CDR3 bases are TGTGCCAGCTCGAGGGACAGGGAGAACTATGGCTACACCTTC.

The chain couples TRBV18 to TRBJ1-1; TRBD1 agrees at 12 bases. In germline, CDR1 is KGHSH, CDR2 LQKENI. J was trimmed by 2 bases and V by 3 bases; bases with no gene match: 7. The CDR3 covers 17 residues. The CDR3 coding sequence is TGTGCCAGCTCACCCCCGGGACAGGGGGCTTATAACACTGAAGCTTTCTTT. Translation gives CASSPPGQGAYNTEAFF.

This chain connects TRBV28 to TRBJ1-5, with 7 bases lining up with TRBD1. The CDR3 extends over 13 amino acids. The J segment lost 5 bases and the V segment lost 8 bases, leaving 6 bases of the junction unmatched. Germline loops: CDR1 MDHEN, CDR2 SYDVKM. The CDR3 is CASQGVGDQPQHF. The CDR3 DNA reads as TGTGCCAGCCAGGGGGTAGGGGATCAGCCCCAGCATTTT.